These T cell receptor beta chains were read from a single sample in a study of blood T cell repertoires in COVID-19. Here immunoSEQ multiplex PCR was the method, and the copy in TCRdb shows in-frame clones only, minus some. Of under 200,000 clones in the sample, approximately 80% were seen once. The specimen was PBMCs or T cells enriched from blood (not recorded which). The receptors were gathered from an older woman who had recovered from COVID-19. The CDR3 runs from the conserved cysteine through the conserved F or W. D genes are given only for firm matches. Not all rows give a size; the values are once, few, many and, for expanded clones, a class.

CAISATSGRAGTDTQYF,TGTGCCATCAGTGCGACTAGCGGGAGGGCAGGCACAGATACGCAGTATTTT,TRBJ2-3,NA,TRBD2,TRBV10-3
CASSPRDSYGYTF,TGTGCCAGCAGCCCGAGGGACAGCTATGGCTACACCTTC,TRBJ1-2,once,TRBD1,TRBV3-1/TRBV3-2
CASSLDGFNQPQHF,TGTGCCAGCAGCTTAGACGGGTTCAATCAGCCCCAGCATTTT,TRBJ1-5,few,NA,TRBV7-9
CAWSAEDRVTQYF,TGTGCCTGGAGTGCCGAGGACAGGGTTACGCAGTACTTC,TRBJ2-7,NA,TRBD1,TRBV30
CASSWSTGGDEKLFF,TGCGCCAGCAGTTGGTCGACAGGGGGCGATGAAAAACTGTTTTTT,TRBJ1-4,few,TRBD1,TRBV5-1
CASSSGQGTEAFF,TGTGCCAGCAGTTCGGGACAGGGGACTGAAGCTTTCTTT,TRBJ1-1,NA,TRBD1,TRBV6-5
CASSQAAAGYGYTF,TGCGCCAGCAGCCAAGCGGCGGCCGGCTATGGCTACACCTTC,TRBJ1-2,many,NA,TRBV4-1
CATSRVKRDRGNEQFF,TGTGCCACCAGCAGAGTCAAGCGGGATCGGGGCAATGAGCAGTTCTTC,TRBJ2-1,once,TRBD2,TRBV15
CASSKGQGTEAFF,TGTGCCAGCAGCAAAGGGCAGGGGACTGAAGCTTTCTTT,TRBJ1-1,NA,NA,TRBV21-1
CATKSGGRNTEAFF,TGTGCCACCAAGTCAGGGGGACGGAACACTGAAGCTTTCTTT,TRBJ1-1,NA,TRBD1,TRBV5-8
CASSLTAANTQYF,TGTGCCAGCAGCTTAACCGCGGCAAATACGCAGTATTTT,TRBJ2-3,NA,NA,TRBV7-2
CASSLRGIGYTF,TGTGCCAGCAGCTTGCGGGGGATTGGCTACACCTTC,TRBJ1-2,NA,NA,TRBV5-4
CAARQAAGYGYTF,TGTGCCGCTCGACAGGCAGCTGGATATGGCTACACCTTC,TRBJ1-2,NA,NA,TRBV6-5
CASGYRGSGQPQHF,TGTGCCAGCGGATACAGGGGATCAGGTCAGCCCCAGCATTTT,TRBJ1-5,NA,TRBD1,TRBV2
CATSKLGQEGDYGYTF,TGTGCCACCAGCAAGTTGGGACAGGAGGGTGACTATGGCTACACCTTC,TRBJ1-2,NA,TRBD1,TRBV15
CASSGVGDRFYF,TGTGCCAGCAGCGGTGTGGGCGACAGATTTTACTTC,TRBJ1-2,NA,NA,TRBV7-9
CASSDVGGGTDTQYF,TGCGCCAGCAGTGATGTCGGGGGGGGCACAGATACGCAGTATTTT,TRBJ2-3,NA,TRBD2,TRBV10-1
CAWSSYRAGVGHEQYF,TGTGCCTGGAGTTCCTATCGGGCAGGGGTTGGACACGAGCAGTACTTC,TRBJ2-7,NA,NA,TRBV30
CASSEGWYSEAFF,TGTGCCAGCAGTGAGGGTTGGTACAGTGAAGCTTTCTTT,TRBJ1-1,NA,NA,TRBV2
CASSGQGYEQYF,TGCGCCAGCAGCGGACAGGGCTACGAGCAGTACTTC,TRBJ2-7,NA,TRBD1,TRBV10-2
CSARDAWASAF,TGCAGTGCTAGAGATGCGTGGGCATCGGCCTTC,TRBJ1-2,NA,NA,TRBV20-1
CASSLRTPPRLTGELFF,TGCGCCAGCAGCCTCAGGACTCCCCCCAGACTTACCGGGGAGCTGTTTTTT,TRBJ2-2,NA,NA,TRBV4-1
CASSSAGTQTYEQYF,TGTGCCAGCAGTTCCGCCGGGACACAGACCTACGAGCAGTACTTC,TRBJ2-7,once,NA,TRBV28
CASSPRTGDNEKLFF,TGTGCCAGCAGCCCTCGGACAGGAGATAATGAAAAACTGTTTTTT,TRBJ1-4,NA,TRBD1,TRBV7-9
CASSLGQYSNQPQHF,TGTGCCAGCAGCTTGGGTCAGTATAGCAATCAGCCCCAGCATTTT,TRBJ1-5,NA,NA,TRBV5-8
CASSFRENTEAFF,TGTGCCAGCAGTTTTCGGGAGAACACTGAAGCTTTCTTT,TRBJ1-1,once,NA,TRBV12-3/TRBV12-4
CASSDRQESGYTF,TGTGCCAGCAGCGACCGACAGGAATCTGGCTACACCTTC,TRBJ1-2,NA,NA,TRBV9
CASSQSRQGFTEAFF,TGCGCCAGCAGTCAATCGAGACAGGGGTTCACTGAAGCTTTCTTT,TRBJ1-1,NA,TRBD1,TRBV23-1
CASSLAQGANIQYF,TGTGCCAGCAGCTTGGCGCAGGGGGCAAACATTCAGTACTTC,TRBJ2-4,NA,TRBD1,TRBV5-6
CASSLGLAGGRGNEQFF,TGTGCCAGCAGCCTGGGACTAGCGGGAGGGCGGGGAAATGAGCAGTTCTTC,TRBJ2-1,NA,TRBD2,TRBV3-1/TRBV3-2
CASFPSRPLHF,TGTGCCAGCTTTCCGTCCCGTCCCCTCCACTTT,TRBJ1-6,NA,NA,TRBV18
CASSSLGVGGEADTQYF,TGTGCCAGCAGCTCCCTCGGCGTCGGGGGAGAAGCAGATACGCAGTATTTT,TRBJ2-3,NA,NA,TRBV7-2
CASSGGRALETQYF,TGTGCCAGCAGTGGCGGGAGGGCCTTAGAGACCCAGTACTTC,TRBJ2-5,NA,TRBD2,TRBV28
CASSESPNYGYTF,TGTGCCAGCAGTGAGTCCCCCAACTATGGCTACACCTTC,TRBJ1-2,NA,NA,TRBV28
CASSRTGNEETQYF,TGCGCCAGCAGCCGGACAGGGAACGAAGAGACCCAGTACTTC,TRBJ2-5,NA,TRBD1,TRBV5-1
CASSLYARGEQFF,TGTGCCAGCAGCTTGTACGCTAGAGGCGAGCAGTTCTTC,TRBJ2-1,NA,NA,TRBV11-2
CSAVGQVHRNEQFF,TGCAGCGCTGTGGGCCAAGTCCACCGCAATGAGCAGTTCTTC,TRBJ2-1,NA,NA,TRBV29-1